Each of the 9 T cell receptor beta chains below was sequenced from the same sample in a study of blood T cell repertoires in COVID-19 (dated by TCRdb to 2020 to 2022). The library relied on the immunoSEQ multiplex PCR assay. In TCRdb, the immuneACCESS table is reduced to in-frame sequences with V and J assigned. These tables do not hold every clone; where another copy was compared, an unresolved V gene accounts for under half, and the others remain unexplained. This sample lists about 86,000 clones; 80% to 90% were detected once. The biggest ten clones account for 0.85% to 1.2% of the sample. The sample comprised peripheral blood. The receptors were sampled from a human donor in a cohort sampled during active COVID-19.

The chain carries TRBV10-3 and TRBJ1-5; possible D gene TRBD1, 6 bases. The CDR3 loop spans 13 amino acids. The V and J ends lost 10 bases and 7 bases respectively, with 17 bases between them. CDR1 ENHRY and CDR2 SYGVKD come from the germline V gene. The DNA of the CDR3 is TGTGCCACCCTAACAGGGTTGGGGCAGCCCCAGCATTTT. Translated: CATLTGLGQPQHF.

The chain combines TRBV5-1 with TRBJ2-7; tentative D call: TRBD1 (6 bases). The germline gives CDR1 SGHRS, CDR2 YFSETQ. CDR3 length: 15 amino acids. V was shortened by 0 bases and J by 3 bases, with 13 bases between the two germline ends. For the CDR3, the DNA is TGCGCCAGCAGCTTGGCGATCGGACAGCGCTACGAGCAGTACTTC. It codes for CASSLAIGQRYEQYF.

The chain is built from TRBV18 and TRBJ1-1, with D maybe TRBD1 (5 bases). V lost 0 bases to trimming and J lost 3 bases, with 11 bases between them. This CDR3 comprises 15 residues. Germline lookup yields CDR1 KGHSH and CDR2 LQKENI. The CDR3 DNA is TGTGCCAGCTCACCACCGTCCAGGGAGGACACTGAAGCTTTCTTT. As protein: CASSPPSREDTEAFF.

This clone has a single count. The CDR3, as DNA: TGTGCCAGCAGTTTCAGCGGGACTAGCGGGAGAAACATTCAGTACTTC. Protein sequence: CASSFSGTSGRNIQYF. V is TRBV28 and J is TRBJ2-4, with 14 bases lining up with TRBD2. After removal of 3 bases from V and 6 bases from J, the junction contained 4 bases not matched to a gene. The CDR3 extends over 16 amino acids. CDR1 is MDHEN and CDR2 is SYDVKM in the germline V gene. The full variable domain, with the rest looked up from reference TRBV28 and TRBJ2-4, is DVKVTQSSRYLVKRTGEKVFLECVQDMDHENMFWYRQDPGLGLRLIYFSYDVKMKEKGDIPEGYSVSREKKERFSLILESASTNQTSMYLCASSFSGTSGRNIQYFGAGTRLSVL.

J is TRBJ1-1 and V is TRBV28, with unresolved D. Trimming stripped 5 bases from V and 1 base from J, with 14 bases between. CDR1 and CDR2 (germline): MDHEN, SYDVKM. This CDR3 is 15 amino acids long. The CDR3 DNA is TGTGCCAGCAGTCCCCTTGTGCGAAAGAACACTGAAGCTTTCTTT. Translated, it gives CASSPLVRKNTEAFF.

CDR3 in amino acids: CASSRSSGLGGKFF. CDR3 in DNA: TGTGCCAGCAGTAGATCTAGCGGACTTGGGGGGAAGTTCTTC. This chain joins TRBV28 and TRBJ2-1, with 7 bases lining up with TRBD2. This CDR3 is 14 amino acids long. With 5 bases clipped from V and 14 bases from J, the junction kept 15 bases outside the gene matches. Germline V gives CDR1 MDHEN, CDR2 SYDVKM.

The chain combines TRBV19 with TRBJ2-1; TRBD2 aligns across 13 bases. Germline V gene sequence: CDR1 LNHDA, CDR2 SQIVND (reference sequence). V shed 0 bases and J 7 bases; nucleotides not matched to a gene: 12. The CDR3 is 19 residues long. As DNA, the CDR3 is TGTGCCAGTAGTATAGATCGAGTGTGGGGGACTAGCGGGATGAATGAGCAGTTCTTC. Translation gives CASSIDRVWGTSGMNEQFF.

The chain links TRBV6-5 to TRBJ1-5, with D unclear. There are 13 residues in the CDR3. Germline loops: CDR1 MNHEY, CDR2 SVGAGI. Trimming shortened V by 5 bases and J by 5 bases, and 10 bases separated the two germline ends. The CDR3 nucleotides read TGTGCCAGCAGTCAGGTGATGGATCAGCCCCAGCATTTT. This gives the protein CASSQVMDQPQHF.

This clone was counted ten times or more. This rearrangement joins TRBV5-6 to TRBJ1-4, with TRBD1 matching over 8 bases. Germline-derived CDR1 and CDR2 are SGHDT and YYEEEE. V trimming: 4 bases; J trimming: 6 bases; junction bases outside the gene matches: 8. The CDR3 runs 15 residues. In DNA form, the CDR3 reads TGTGCCAGCAGCAACCGGGACAGGCAAGATGAAAAACTGTTTTTT. Protein: CASSNRDRQDEKLFF.